A selection of T cell receptor beta chains follows, all from one sample in a study of spatial heterogeneity in lung cancer. One entry per CDR3 protein, called by TCRdb with MiXCR from the 5' RACE reads. The sample comprises 60,000 to 90,000 distinct CDR3 sequences, roughly 13% of which are singletons, and approximately 7% rests with the top ten. The sequences come from PBMCs, collected at surgery. These receptors were obtained from a male donor with early-stage non-small cell lung cancer. CDR3s include the opening cysteine and the closing phenylalanine or tryptophan. Each record gives: J gene, CDR3 length, V gene, D gene, clone size, CDR3 DNA, CDR3 protein. The D gene is left open where the match is weak. The size entry is marked missing in some rows and otherwise reads once, few, many or a size class.

>TRBJ2-3|16|TRBV9|.|.
TGTGCCAGCAGCGCCGGGGGTTATTCTAGCACAGATACGCAGTATTTT
CASSAGGYSSTDTQYF
>TRBJ2-2|16|TRBV20-1|TRBD2|.
TGCAGTGCTAGGAGAACCGGGACTAGAGGCACCGGGGAGCTGTTTTTT
CSARRTGTRGTGELFF
>TRBJ1-1|18|TRBV7-9|.|few
TGTGCCAGCAGCTTTATCGGGAAGGACGACAGCATTGACACTGAAGCTTTCTTT
CASSFIGKDDSIDTEAFF
>TRBJ2-1|15|TRBV20-1|TRBD2|few
TGCAGTGCTAGAGGCCGCGGGAGGGGTTACAATGAGCAGTTCTTC
CSARGRGRGYNEQFF
>TRBJ2-3|15|TRBV11-2|TRBD2|few
TGTGCCAGCAGCTACGCTAGCGGAAGCACAGATACGCAGTATTTT
CASSYASGSTDTQYF
>TRBJ2-7|16|TRBV5-1|TRBD1|few
TGCGCCAGCAGCTTGGGACAGGGGTTTTCGGAATACGAGCAGTACTTC
CASSLGQGFSEYEQYF
>TRBJ1-5|14|TRBV12-3/TRBV12-4|.|.
TGTGCCAGCAGTTTATACAGTAGCAATCAGCCCCAGCATTTT
CASSLYSSNQPQHF
>TRBJ2-7|13|TRBV5-1|.|.
TGCGCCAGCAGCTTGGACGGGGCCTACGAGCAGTACTTC
CASSLDGAYEQYF
>TRBJ2-1|15|TRBV5-1|TRBD2|few
TGCGCCAGCAGCCCAGCAACTAGCGCCCCCCATGAGCAGTTCTTC
CASSPATSAPHEQFF
>TRBJ1-1|15|TRBV6-5|.|many
TGTGCCAGCAATCTACCCGGGGGCTTAAACACTGAAGCTTTCTTT
CASNLPGGLNTEAFF
>TRBJ1-5|15|TRBV19|TRBD1|.
TGTGCCAGTAGTGTCGACAGGGGGGGCAATCAGCCCCAGCATTTT
CASSVDRGGNQPQHF
>TRBJ2-7|16|TRBV6-2/TRBV6-3|TRBD2|few
TGTGCCAGCAGTTACTCGCGCCAAGCGGGGCACTACGAGCAGTACTTC
CASSYSRQAGHYEQYF
>TRBJ1-2|15|TRBV5-1|.|many
TGCGCCAGCAGCTCAGAACCCCAGACCCACTATGGCTACACCTTC
CASSSEPQTHYGYTF
>TRBJ1-3|17|TRBV7-6|.|.
TGTGCCAGCAGCTTAGCAGGGACGGGCCCCTCTGGAAACACCATATATTTT
CASSLAGTGPSGNTIYF
>TRBJ2-7|14|TRBV19|.|many
TGTGCCAGTAGTATAGTCCGGGGACCATACGAGCAGTACTTC
CASSIVRGPYEQYF
>TRBJ1-2|15|TRBV4-3|.|many
TGCGCCAGCAGCCAAGGGTACGGTCCGGACGATGGCTACACCTTC
CASSQGYGPDDGYTF
>TRBJ1-1|13|TRBV10-2|.|many
TGCGCCAGCAGTGAGGTCGCGGGCACTGAAGCTTTCTTT
CASSEVAGTEAFF
>TRBJ2-7|13|TRBV6-6|.|few
TGTGCCAGCAGTTACTCGGACGCCTACGAGCAGTACTTC
CASSYSDAYEQYF
>TRBJ2-1|15|TRBV2|TRBD2|many
TGTGCCAGCAGTCCACTTAGCGGGACCTCGAATGAGCAGTTCTTC
CASSPLSGTSNEQFF
>TRBJ2-3|14|TRBV10-1|.|few
TGCGCCAGCAGTGAGGATCGTCGGGGAGATACGCAGTATTTT
CASSEDRRGDTQYF
>TRBJ2-7|13|TRBV29-1|TRBD2|.
TGCAGCGTGCAGCTAGCGGGAGTTATCGAGCAGTACTTC
CSVQLAGVIEQYF
>TRBJ1-6|14|TRBV27|.|many
TGTGCCAGCACCCTAGACAGATATAATTCACCCCTCCACTTT
CASTLDRYNSPLHF
>TRBJ2-7|14|TRBV11-2|TRBD1|few
TGTGCCAGCAGCGCCGGGACAGGGAACTACGAGCAGTACTTC
CASSAGTGNYEQYF
>TRBJ2-5|12|TRBV2|.|few
TGTGCCAGCAGGAGAGACCAAGAGACCCAGTACTTC
CASRRDQETQYF
>TRBJ1-4|15|TRBV11-2|.|.
TGTGCCAGCAGACCACTGCGGGGTGTTGGTGAAAAACTGTTTTTT
CASRPLRGVGEKLFF
>TRBJ2-1|13|TRBV10-3|TRBD2|few
TGTGCCATCCGTAGCGGGTCAAACAATGAGCAGTTCTTC
CAIRSGSNNEQFF
>TRBJ2-2|14|TRBV4-2|.|few
TGTGCCAGCAGCCAAGAGACTACCATCGGGGAGCTGTTTTTT
CASSQETTIGELFF
>TRBJ2-2|17|TRBV5-1|TRBD2|.
TGCGCCAGCAGCTTAGTAGCGGGAGAATCGAACACCGGGGAGCTGTTTTTT
CASSLVAGESNTGELFF
>TRBJ2-1|14|TRBV7-9|.|.
TGTGCCAGCAGCTTAAGATGGAAAGAGGGTGAGCAGTTCTTC
CASSLRWKEGEQFF
>TRBJ2-3|15|TRBV10-1|.|.
TGCGCCAGCAGTGACCCGCTGGCCGGCCGAAGGGATCAGTATTTT
CASSDPLAGRRDQYF
>TRBJ2-7|14|TRBV7-9|.|.
TGTGCCAGCAGCTCAGGAATTCTGACCTACGAGCAGTACTTC
CASSSGILTYEQYF
>TRBJ1-1|13|TRBV7-2|.|few
TGTGCCAGCAGCTTAGGGGCAGCCACTGAAGCTTTCTTT
CASSLGAATEAFF
>TRBJ1-1|14|TRBV30|.|.
TGTGCCTGGGGTCTTCGGGGGGTAGGCACTGAAGCTTTCTTT
CAWGLRGVGTEAFF
>TRBJ1-2|13|TRBV27|.|few
TGTGCCAGCAGTTTTGGACCTAGCTATGGCTACACCTTC
CASSFGPSYGYTF
>TRBJ1-1|14|TRBV29-1|.|many
TGCAGCGTTGAGCGGCAGACCATGAACACTGAAGCTTTCTTT
CSVERQTMNTEAFF
>TRBJ1-4|15|TRBV6-5|TRBD1|few
TGTGCCAGCAGTTACTCGACAGGGGGCTCTGAAAAACTGTTTTTT
CASSYSTGGSEKLFF
>TRBJ2-1|16|TRBV18|TRBD2|few
TGTGCCAGCTCACCAGTGACTAGCGGGAGCTACAATGAGCAGTTCTTC
CASSPVTSGSYNEQFF
>TRBJ2-5|17|TRBV6-2/TRBV6-3|.|many
TGTGCCAGCAGTTACTCCCTCCTGGCAACCGGGATAGAGACCCAGTACTTC
CASSYSLLATGIETQYF
>TRBJ2-2|15|TRBV6-5|.|.
TGTGCCAGCACCCCCGGGACCACGAACACCGGGGAGCTGTTTTTT
CASTPGTTNTGELFF
>TRBJ2-1|19|TRBV18|TRBD2|many
TGTGCCAGCTCACCCCCGCCTAGCGGGAATTTCCTTGCTGGCAGTGAGCAGTTCTTC
CASSPPPSGNFLAGSEQFF
>TRBJ2-5|16|TRBV15|TRBD2|.
TGTGCCACCAGCAGAGGGGGAGCGGGAGGACAAGAGACCCAGTACTTC
CATSRGGAGGQETQYF
>TRBJ2-1|13|TRBV20-1|.|few
TGCAGTGCGGAGGAGGGCGCCTACAATGAGCAGTTCTTC
CSAEEGAYNEQFF
>TRBJ1-5|15|TRBV29-1|.|many
TGCAGCGTTTCCGACGGTCTCCTAGGCAATCAGCCCCAGCATTTT
CSVSDGLLGNQPQHF
>TRBJ2-7|14|TRBV9|TRBD1|few
TGTGCCAGCAGCGCCGGGACAGGGGCGGACGAGCAGTACTTC
CASSAGTGADEQYF
>TRBJ2-1|11|TRBV2|TRBD2|few
TGTGCCAGCAGAGTAGCGGGAAGGGGGTTCTTC
CASRVAGRGFF
>TRBJ1-5|11|TRBV6-1|.|.
TGTGCCAGCAGTGACTCTCAGCCCCAGCATTTT
CASSDSQPQHF
>TRBJ1-1|12|TRBV6-5|.|few
TGTGTCATAGGACAGCCGTTCGGGGAAGCTTTCTTT
CVIGQPFGEAFF
>TRBJ1-3|15|TRBV10-3|.|many
TGTGCCATCAGTGGAGGCGCGGCAGTGGGAAACACCATATATTTT
CAISGGAAVGNTIYF
>TRBJ2-7|12|TRBV19|.|.
TGTGCCAGTAGTCAAGACACCTACGAGCAGTACTTC
CASSQDTYEQYF
>TRBJ1-1|15|TRBV12-3/TRBV12-4|.|few
TGTGCCAGCAGTTTAGAGGCAGGGCCATACTCTGAAGCTTTCTTT
CASSLEAGPYSEAFF
>TRBJ2-3|14|TRBV10-3|TRBD2|.
TGTGCCACCCGACTAGCGGGAGAGGCAGATACGCAGTATTTT
CATRLAGEADTQYF
>TRBJ1-5|15|TRBV6-1|.|few
TGTGCCAGCAGTGAAGCCCTTGGGGGCAATCAGCCCCAGCATTTT
CASSEALGGNQPQHF
>TRBJ1-1|13|TRBV5-1|TRBD1|few
TGCGCCAGCGGGGACAGGGGTGATAGTCGGGCTTTCTTT
CASGDRGDSRAFF
>TRBJ2-2|19|TRBV7-6|TRBD2|medium-sized
TGTGCCAGCAGCTTAGTAGGACTAGCCCTCCGACGGCACACCGGGGAGCTGTTTTTT
CASSLVGLALRRHTGELFF